This T cell receptor (beta chain) stems from a study of beta chain features in type 1 diabetes. The sequenced template was cDNA made from the entire isolated RNA. Sequencing used immunoSEQ multiplex PCR; TCRdb keeps in-frame clones, though not all of them. The table has around 240,000 clones, more than 65% seen once. CDR1 and CDR2 (germline): GTSNPN, SVGIG (reference sequence). The CDR3 sequence is 14 residues long. With 0 bases removed from V and 7 bases from J, the gap between germline ends came to 13 bases. The sequence came from a man aged 30-40 years in good health. J is TRBJ1-5 and V is TRBV30; tentatively, D is TRBD1 (6 bases). Sequenced material: naive CD4+ T cells from blood. This chain's CDR3 is CAWSVRAGAQPQHF. The CDR3 DNA sequence: TGTGCCTGGAGTGTACGGGCAGGGGCACAGCCCCAGCATTTT.